This T cell receptor beta chain was profiled in a study of blood T cell repertoires in COVID-19. The germline V gene has CDR1 SGHTA and CDR2 FQGNSA. The CDR3 consists of 16 residues. J lost 4 bases, V lost 1 base, and 8 bases had no gene match. The assay was immunoSEQ multiplex PCR, and TCRdb's table has in-frame clones only and misses some. This sample has about 180,000 clones, with about 83% found just once. Sequenced input: peripheral blood. The clonotype comes from a person aged 65 to 85 with COVID-19, enrolled during active disease. J is TRBJ2-7 and V is TRBV7-2, with TRBD2 matching 9 bases. The CDR3 loop is CASSLGSASGVYEQYF. CDR3 coding DNA: TGTGCCAGCAGCTTAGGTAGCGCTAGCGGGGTGTACGAGCAGTACTTC. The entire variable domain, with the rest obtained from reference TRBV7-2 and TRBJ2-7, is as follows: GAGVSQSPSNKVTEKGKDVELRCDPISGHTALYWYRQSLGQGLEFLIYFQGNSAPDKSGLPSDRFSAERTGGSVSTLTIQRTQQEDSAVYLCASSLGSASGVYEQYFGPGTRLTVT.